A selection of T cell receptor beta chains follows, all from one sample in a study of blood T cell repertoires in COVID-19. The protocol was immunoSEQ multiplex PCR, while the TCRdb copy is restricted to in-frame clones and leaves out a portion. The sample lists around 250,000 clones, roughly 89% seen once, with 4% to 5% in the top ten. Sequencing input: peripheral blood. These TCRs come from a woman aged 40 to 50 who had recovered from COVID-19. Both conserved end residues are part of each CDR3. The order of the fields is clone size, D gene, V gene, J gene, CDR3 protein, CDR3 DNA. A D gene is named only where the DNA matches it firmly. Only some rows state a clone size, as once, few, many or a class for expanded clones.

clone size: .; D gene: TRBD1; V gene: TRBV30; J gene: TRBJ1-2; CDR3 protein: CAWSVRQGFDGYTF; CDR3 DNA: TGTGCCTGGAGTGTACGACAGGGGTTTGATGGCTACACCTTC
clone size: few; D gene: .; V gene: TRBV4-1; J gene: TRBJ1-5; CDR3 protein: CASSPNADSNQPQHF; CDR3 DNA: TGCGCCAGCAGCCCTAATGCGGATAGCAATCAGCCCCAGCATTTT
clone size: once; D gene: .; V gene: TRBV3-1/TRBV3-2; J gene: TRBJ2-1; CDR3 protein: CASSQDPSLPYNEQFF; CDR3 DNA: TGTGCCAGCAGCCAAGATCCTAGCCTACCATACAATGAGCAGTTCTTC
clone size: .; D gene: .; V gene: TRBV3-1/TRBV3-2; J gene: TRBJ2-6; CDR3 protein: CASSRYSESGANVLTF; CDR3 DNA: TGTGCCAGCAGCCGTTATAGTGAGTCTGGGGCCAACGTCCTGACTTTC
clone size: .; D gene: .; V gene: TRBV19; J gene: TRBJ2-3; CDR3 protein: CASSSLAGSTDTQYF; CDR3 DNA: TGTGCCAGTAGTTCCCTCGCCGGGAGCACAGATACGCAGTATTTT
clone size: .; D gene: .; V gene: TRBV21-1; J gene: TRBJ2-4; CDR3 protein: CASSNFPAPGAAKNIQYF; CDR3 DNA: TGTGCCAGCAGCAATTTTCCCGCCCCGGGAGCGGCCAAAAACATTCAGTACTTC
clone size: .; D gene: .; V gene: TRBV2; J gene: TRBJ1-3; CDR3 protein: CATKQQGPNTIYF; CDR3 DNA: TGTGCCACCAAACAACAGGGTCCAAACACCATATATTTT
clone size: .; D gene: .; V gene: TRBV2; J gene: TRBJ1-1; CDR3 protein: CASSANPGNAEAFF; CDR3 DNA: TGTGCCAGCAGTGCGAACCCGGGAAACGCTGAAGCTTTCTTT
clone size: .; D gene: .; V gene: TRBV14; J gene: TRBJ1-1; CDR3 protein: CASSQGGIWTEAFF; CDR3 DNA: TGTGCCAGCAGCCAAGGCGGGATTTGGACTGAAGCTTTCTTT
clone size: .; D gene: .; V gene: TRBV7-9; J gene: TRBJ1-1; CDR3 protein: CASSFRNTEAFF; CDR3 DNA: TGTGCCAGCAGCTTCCGGAACACTGAAGCTTTCTTT
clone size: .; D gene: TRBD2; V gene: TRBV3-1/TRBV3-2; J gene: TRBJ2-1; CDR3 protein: CASSQDVGLAGGVQQFF; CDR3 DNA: TGTGCCAGCAGCCAAGACGTGGGACTAGCGGGAGGAGTTCAGCAGTTCTTC
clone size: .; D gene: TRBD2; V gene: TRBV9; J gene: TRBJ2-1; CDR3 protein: CASSVASGGWNEQFF; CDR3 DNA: TGTGCCAGCAGCGTAGCTAGCGGGGGGTGGAATGAGCAGTTCTTC
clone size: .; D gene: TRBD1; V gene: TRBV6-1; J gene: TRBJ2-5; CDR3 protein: CASSEEAGGQETQYF; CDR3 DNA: TGTGCCAGCAGTGAAGAGGCAGGGGGCCAAGAGACCCAGTACTTC
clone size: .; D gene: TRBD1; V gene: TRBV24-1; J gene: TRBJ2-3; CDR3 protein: CATSETGTGRRDTQYF; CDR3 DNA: TGTGCCACCAGTGAGACCGGGACAGGGCGGAGGGATACGCAGTATTTT
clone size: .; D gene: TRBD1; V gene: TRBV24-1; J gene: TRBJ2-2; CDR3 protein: CATEGGRVSGELFF; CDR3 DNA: TGTGCCACCGAAGGGGGCCGGGTATCCGGGGAGCTGTTTTTT
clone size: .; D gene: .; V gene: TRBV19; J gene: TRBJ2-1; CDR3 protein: CASSLSPNNEQFF; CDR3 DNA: TGTGCCAGCTCCCTATCCCCCAACAATGAGCAGTTCTTC
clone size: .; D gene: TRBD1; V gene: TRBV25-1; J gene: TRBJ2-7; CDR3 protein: CASSPRGQYEQYF; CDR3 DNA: TGTGCCAGCAGTCCCAGGGGGCAATACGAGCAGTACTTC
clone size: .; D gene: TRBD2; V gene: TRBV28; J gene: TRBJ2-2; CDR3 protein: CASTAGGTNTGELFF; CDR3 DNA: TGTGCCAGCACCGCGGGGGGGACGAACACCGGGGAGCTGTTTTTT
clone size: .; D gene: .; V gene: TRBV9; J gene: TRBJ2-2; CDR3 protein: CASSGVNTGELFF; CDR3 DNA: TGTGCCAGCAGCGGAGTTAACACCGGGGAGCTGTTTTTT
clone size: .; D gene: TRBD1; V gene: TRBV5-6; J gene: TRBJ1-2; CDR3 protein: CASSFSDFGTGPYGYTF; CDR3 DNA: TGTGCCAGCAGCTTTTCCGATTTTGGGACAGGGCCCTATGGCTACACCTTC
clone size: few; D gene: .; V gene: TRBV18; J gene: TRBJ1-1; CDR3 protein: CASSPIEWEEAFF; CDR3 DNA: TGTGCCAGCTCACCGATCGAATGGGAGGAAGCTTTCTTT
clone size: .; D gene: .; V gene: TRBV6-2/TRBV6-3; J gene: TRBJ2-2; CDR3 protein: CASSRRDKTNTGELFF; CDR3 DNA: TGTGCCAGCAGTCGCCGGGACAAAACGAACACCGGGGAGCTGTTTTTT
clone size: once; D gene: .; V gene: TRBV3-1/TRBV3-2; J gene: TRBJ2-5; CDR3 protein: CASSQAPAGNKETQYF; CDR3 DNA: TGTGCCAGCAGCCAAGCCCCCGCAGGGAACAAAGAGACCCAGTACTTC
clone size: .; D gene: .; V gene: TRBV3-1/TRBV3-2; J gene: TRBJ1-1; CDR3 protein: CASSPRTEVNTEAFF; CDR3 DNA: TGTGCCAGCAGCCCACGGACAGAAGTGAACACTGAAGCTTTCTTT
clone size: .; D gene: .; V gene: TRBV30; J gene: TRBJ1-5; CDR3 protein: CAWTHSSNQPQHF; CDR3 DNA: TGTGCCTGGACCCACAGTAGCAATCAGCCCCAGCATTTT
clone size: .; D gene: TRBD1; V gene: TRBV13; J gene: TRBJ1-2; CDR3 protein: CASSSRDRAFYGYTF; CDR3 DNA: TGTGCCAGCAGCTCCCGGGACAGGGCTTTCTATGGCTACACCTTC
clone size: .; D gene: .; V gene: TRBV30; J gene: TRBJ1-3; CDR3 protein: CAWSADRGNTIYF; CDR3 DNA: TGTGCCTGGAGTGCTGACAGGGGAAACACCATATATTTT
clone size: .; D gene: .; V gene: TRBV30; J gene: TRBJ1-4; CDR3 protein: CAWSVGGVLFF; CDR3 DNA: TGTGCCTGGAGTGTGGGGGGGGTGCTGTTTTTT
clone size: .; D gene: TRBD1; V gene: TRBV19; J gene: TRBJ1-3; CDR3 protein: CASRPGQGSNTIYF; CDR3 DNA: TGTGCCAGTAGACCGGGACAGGGGTCAAACACCATATATTTT
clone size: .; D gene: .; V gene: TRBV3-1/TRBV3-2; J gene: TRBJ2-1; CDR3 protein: CASSQDGDEQFF; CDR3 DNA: TGTGCCAGCAGCCAAGATGGAGATGAGCAGTTCTTC
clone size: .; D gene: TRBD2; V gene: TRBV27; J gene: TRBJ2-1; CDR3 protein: CASSISGRAGNEQFF; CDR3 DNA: TGTGCCAGCAGTATTAGCGGGAGGGCCGGAAATGAGCAGTTCTTC
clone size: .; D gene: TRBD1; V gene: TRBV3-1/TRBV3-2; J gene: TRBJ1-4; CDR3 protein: CASSRNGTGDHEKLFF; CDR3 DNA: TGTGCCAGCAGCCGGAATGGGACAGGCGATCATGAAAAACTGTTTTTT
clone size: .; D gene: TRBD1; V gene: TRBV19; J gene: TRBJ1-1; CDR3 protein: CASRDRTEAFF; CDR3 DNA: TGTGCCAGTAGGGACAGGACAGAAGCTTTCTTT
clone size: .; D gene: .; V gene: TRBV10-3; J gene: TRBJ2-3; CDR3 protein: CAISDQGTYTDTQYF; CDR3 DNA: TGTGCCATCAGTGACCAGGGGACCTACACAGATACGCAGTATTTT
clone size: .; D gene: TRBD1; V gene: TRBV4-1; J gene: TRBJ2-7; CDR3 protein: CASSPGLQGAGYEQYF; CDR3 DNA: TGCGCCAGCAGCCCCGGGCTCCAGGGGGCAGGGTACGAGCAGTACTTC
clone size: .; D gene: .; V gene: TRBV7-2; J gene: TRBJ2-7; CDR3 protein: CASSLGPGVTYEQYF; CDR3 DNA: TGTGCCAGCAGCTTAGGTCCGGGGGTAACCTACGAGCAGTACTTC